This T cell receptor beta chain was recovered during a study of radiotherapy plus CTLA-4 blockade in lung cancer. Overall study context: Objective responses emerged in around a sixth of patients, and roughly 30% attained disease control.

Remarks on this clone: What it recognizes is unknown.

Focal radiation plus CTLA-4 blockade with ipilimumab was administered to patients who had chemo-refractory metastatic non-small-cell lung cancer. Germline V CDR1 and CDR2: LNHDA, SQIVND (reference sequence). The CDR3 runs 13 residues. The V gene end was trimmed by 4 bases and the J gene end by 7 bases; junction bases not matched to a gene: 4. Study-level points and caveats: The study found tumor-derived TCR clones expanded in blood after radiotherapy plus ipilimumab. Reports identified early blood T cell clone dynamics, with interferon-beta, as the best response predictor.

Generated by immunoSEQ multiplex PCR, the TCRdb table keeps only in-frame clones and is missing some. This sample has about 98,000 clones, with 82% found just once. The V gene is TRBV19, the J gene TRBJ1-2; 9 nucleotides agree with TRBD1. The material was peripheral blood, obtained from a patient treated with radiotherapy plus ipilimumab. The TCR was taken from a human donor with non-small cell lung cancer who had a partial response to radiotherapy plus ipilimumab. The CDR3 DNA reads as TGTGCCAGTAGTAAGGGGACAGGGCTTGGCTACACCTTC. Translation gives CASSKGTGLGYTF.